This TCR beta chain was sequenced during a study of T cells after yellow fever vaccination. Overall study: Low-cell-number fractions underwent preparation using SMART-Seq v4 Ultra Low Input.

CDR1 SGHRS and CDR2 YFSETQ come from the germline V gene. With V trimmed by 0 bases and J by 4 bases, 8 bases remained unmatched. The CDR3 covers 17 residues. TCRdb reanalysed the 5' RACE reads using MiXCR and keeps one entry per CDR3 protein. The data contain over 250,000 distinct CDR3 sequences, 5.2% of them seen just once; the ten biggest clones take up 2.5% to 4%. The sequenced sample was CD4+ T cells sorted from PBMCs, obtained on the day of the yellow fever booster vaccination. The clonotype originates from a man younger than 35 who received the YFV17D yellow fever vaccine. The gene calls are TRBV5-1 and TRBJ2-3, with TRBD2 matching over 10 bases. CDR3 in amino acids: CASSLALLAGAADTQYF. The CDR3 DNA follows: TGCGCCAGCAGCTTGGCCTTGCTAGCGGGGGCTGCAGATACGCAGTATTTT. Supplemented by reference TRBV5-1 and TRBJ2-3, the full variable domain reads KAGVTQTPRYLIKTRGQQVTLSCSPISGHRSVSWYQQTPGQGLQFLFEYFSETQRNKGNFPGRFSGRQFSNSRSEMNVSTLELGDSALYLCASSLALLAGAADTQYFGPGTRLTVL.